The 14 T cell receptor beta chains given below trace back to one sample, sequenced in a study of PD-1 blockade in classical Hodgkin lymphoma. Here immunoSEQ multiplex PCR was the method, and the copy in TCRdb shows in-frame clones only, minus some. The table shows 17,000 or so clones, with 60% to 75% occurring only once. The time point here: cycle 4 day 1 (C4D1), after less than seven weeks of nivolumab. Every one of the patients relapsed after autologous stem cell transplantation (brentuximab vedotin exposure was variable). The specimen was peripheral blood mononuclear cells (PBMCs), collected before the fourth cycle of nivolumab. The receptors were sampled from a human donor with classical Hodgkin lymphoma.

This clone is a singleton in its sample. This chain links TRBV7-2 with TRBJ2-7; 9 bases line up with TRBD1. The length of the CDR3 is 16 residues. The V gene end was trimmed by 1 base and the J gene end by 0 bases; junction bases not matched to a gene: 4. From germline, CDR1 is SGHTA and CDR2 FQGNSA. CDR3 nucleotides: TGTGCCAGCAGCTTAGGAGGGACAGGGTACTCCTACGAGCAGTACTTC. It encodes CASSLGGTGYSYEQYF.

The chain links TRBV12-1 to TRBJ2-7; the table gives TRBD2 as D, unverified against the DNA. TRBV12-1 represents a pseudogene. The CDR3 is 15 amino acids. Here the CDR3 DNA reads TGTGCCACCAGCTTACATCATGTACAGGCGGAGGGCCAGTACTTC. It encodes CATSLHHVQAEGQYF.

This chain connects TRBV29-1 to TRBJ2-7; no definite D call. The V gene's germline CDR1 is SQVTM and CDR2 ANQGSEA. The V gene lost 7 bases and the J gene lost 1 base, with 14 bases spanning the gap. The CDR3 runs 13 residues. CDR3 sequence reads: CSACDGLSYEQYF. The CDR3 bases are TGCAGCGCCTGTGACGGGCTATCCTACGAGCAGTACTTC.

This clone is a singleton in its sample. This sequence joins TRBV19 and TRBJ1-1, with 11 positions matching TRBD1. The CDR3 length is 14 residues. V lost 5 bases, J lost 5 bases, and 4 bases stayed unmatched. Per germline, CDR1 LNHDA and CDR2 SQIVND (reference sequence). Here the CDR3 reads CASSARDRGTEAFF. CDR3 sequence (DNA): TGTGCCAGTAGTGCCCGGGACAGGGGGACTGAAGCTTTCTTT.

This clone was seen just once. The CDR3 here is CASGFGAGKNTEAFF. CDR3 nucleotides: TGTGCTAGTGGTTTTGGGGCAGGGAAAAACACTGAAGCTTTCTTT. The J gene is TRBJ1-1, the V gene TRBV12-5, with D possibly being TRBD1 (5 bases). CDR1 is LGHNT, CDR2 FRNRAP, per germline. CDR3 length: 15 amino acids. The ends were cut back, 3 bases at V and 2 bases at J, with 13 bases in the middle. Full variable domain (missing parts from reference TRBV12-5 and TRBJ1-1): DARVTQTPRHKVTEMGQEVTMRCQPILGHNTVFWYRQTMMQGLELLAYFRNRAPLDDSGMPKDRFSAEMPDATLATLKIQPSEPRDSAVYFCASGFGAGKNTEAFFGQGTRLTVV.

V usage is TRBV19 and J usage is TRBJ2-6, with 8 nucleotides matching TRBD1. The CDR3 loop spans 16 amino acids. The V segment lost 5 bases and the J segment 0 bases; nucleotides outside the gene matches: 3. Germline V CDR1 and CDR2: LNHDA, SQIVND (reference sequence). The CDR3 loop is CASSSDRGSGANVLTF. CDR3 DNA: TGTGCCAGTAGTTCCGACAGGGGCTCTGGGGCCAACGTCCTGACTTTC.

The chain has TRBV7-3 and TRBJ2-3; 10 bases agree with TRBD2. This CDR3 is 17 amino acids long. Trimming cost V 5 bases and J 7 bases; bases outside gene matches: 15. Germline CDR1 and CDR2: SGHTA and FQGTGA. The CDR3 reads CASSHSGEREGLNTQYF. Written as DNA, the CDR3 is TGTGCCAGCAGCCACAGTGGAGAGCGGGAGGGCCTAAATACGCAGTATTTT.

The chain combines TRBV19 with TRBJ2-3, with D tentatively TRBD1 or TRBD2 (5 bases each). Between the trimmed V and J ends, which lost 7 bases and 3 bases, there was a span of 23 bases. Germline CDR1 LNHDA, CDR2 SQIVND (reference sequence). This CDR3 is 17 amino acids long. CDR3 region: CASTFQGARGRTDTQYF. CDR3 in DNA: TGTGCCAGTACTTTTCAAGGGGCCCGAGGGAGAACAGATACGCAGTATTTT.

This chain joins TRBV10-3 and TRBJ2-7; 11 nucleotides line up with TRBD2. Germline V gives CDR1 ENHRY, CDR2 SYGVKD. Trimming at V came to 2 bases and at J to 0 bases, leaving 3 bases not matched to a gene. There are 16 residues in the CDR3. CDR3 DNA sequence: TGTGCCATCAGTGAGCCTACTAGCGGGGGCTCCTACGAGCAGTACTTC. Protein product: CAISEPTSGGSYEQYF.

CDR3 region: CASSWDHSSYNEQFF. As DNA, the CDR3 is TGTGCCAGCAGCTGGGACCACAGCTCCTACAATGAGCAGTTCTTC. The V gene is TRBV7-3, the J gene TRBJ2-1; tentatively, D is TRBD1 or TRBD2 (5 bases each). Per the germline V gene, CDR1 is SGHTA and CDR2 is FQGTGA. The V and J ends lost 4 bases and 0 bases respectively, with 10 bases between them. CDR3 length: 15 amino acids.

The chain carries TRBV5-1 and TRBJ2-1; 7 bases match TRBD2. J lost 0 bases, V lost 3 bases, and 6 bases had no gene match. CDR1 and CDR2 (germline): SGHRS, YFSETQ. The CDR3 loop spans 16 amino acids. CDR3 sequence (DNA): TGCGCCAGCAGCTCCCTAGCGGACGGCTCCTACAATGAGCAGTTCTTC. The encoded protein is CASSSLADGSYNEQFF.

The rearrangement links TRBV10-3 to TRBJ2-5; TRBD1 might be the D (5 bases). The CDR3 consists of 14 residues. V was cut by 5 bases and J by 3 bases, with 13 bases left in between. Germline V lookup: CDR1 ENHRY, CDR2 SYGVKD. CDR3 DNA: TGTGCCATCAGTACACTTACAGGAGAAGAGACCCAGTACTTC. This encodes CAISTLTGEETQYF.

The genes are TRBV19 and TRBJ2-5; a possible D gene is TRBD2 (6 bases). The J call is uncertain, as TRBJ2-7 better fits the DNA end. From germline, CDR1 is LNHDA and CDR2 SQIVND (reference sequence). CDR3 size: 13 residues. CDR3: CASSTPGSYEQYF. As DNA, the CDR3 is TGTGCCAGTAGTACACCCGGGAGCTACGAGCAGTACTTC.

The J gene is TRBJ1-1, the V gene TRBV7-3; D perhaps matches TRBD1 (5 bases). V lost 5 bases and J lost 1, with 11 bases in between. CDR3 length: 14 amino acids. Germline-derived CDR1 and CDR2 are SGHTA and FQGTGA. For the CDR3, the DNA is TGTGCCAGCAGCCCGGGGCCTCGGAACACTGAAGCTTTCTTT. It codes for CASSPGPRNTEAFF.